The entry that follows covers one T cell receptor beta chain sequence. No antigen is known for it. Profiling relied on immunoSEQ multiplex PCR, and the TCRdb table lists in-frame clones only, not all of them. The table lists around 130,000 clones, around nine tenths of them singletons, with around 3.4% in the top ten. This CDR3 has 15 amino acids. CDR1 is MDHEN, CDR2 SYDVKM, per germline. V lost 6 bases, J lost 7 bases, and 18 bases lay in between. The data stem from a study of cytomegalovirus exposure and HLA in healthy donors. Overall study results and limits: Among TCR beta chains, those listed as cytomegalovirus-associated numbered under 200. Many donors carried some public TCRs, although rarity characterized most TCR sequences. In vitro assays verified that three CMV-associated chains recognized CMV antigens specifically.

Separate from the approximately 730-subject first cohort, the approximately 130-subject validation cohort was the one that the donors belonged to. This sequence joins TRBV28 and TRBJ2-2; maybe TRBD2 (6 bases). The clonotype originates from a young man in good health and CMV-seronegative. Input material: PBMCs. The CDR3 DNA reads as TGTGCCAGCAGGGGCGGGGCCCTCGGGGGCGGGGAGCTGTTTTTT. Protein sequence: CASRGGALGGGELFF.